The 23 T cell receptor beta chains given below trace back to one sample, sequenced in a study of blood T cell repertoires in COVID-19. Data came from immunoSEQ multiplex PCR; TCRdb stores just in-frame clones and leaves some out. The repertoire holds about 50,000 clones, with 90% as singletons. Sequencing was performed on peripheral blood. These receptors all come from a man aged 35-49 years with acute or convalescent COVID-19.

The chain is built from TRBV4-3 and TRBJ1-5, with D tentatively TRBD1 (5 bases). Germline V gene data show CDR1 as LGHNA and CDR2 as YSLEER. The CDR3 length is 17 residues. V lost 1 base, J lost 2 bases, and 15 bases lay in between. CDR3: CASSQAVDRGGNQPQHF. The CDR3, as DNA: TGCGCCAGCAGCCAAGCGGTCGATAGGGGTGGCAATCAGCCCCAGCATTTT.

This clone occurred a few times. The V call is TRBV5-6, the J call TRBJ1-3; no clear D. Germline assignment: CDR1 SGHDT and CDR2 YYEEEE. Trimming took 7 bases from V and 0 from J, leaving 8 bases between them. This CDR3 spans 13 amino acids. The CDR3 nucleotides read TGTGCCAGCGGAGGCAACTCTGGAAACACCATATATTTT. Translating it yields CASGGNSGNTIYF.

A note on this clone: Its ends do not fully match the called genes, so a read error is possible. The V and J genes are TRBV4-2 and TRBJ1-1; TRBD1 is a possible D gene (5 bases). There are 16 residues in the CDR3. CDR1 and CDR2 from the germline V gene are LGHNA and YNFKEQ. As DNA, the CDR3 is TGTGCCAGCACCCAATCTAACAGGCCCACGGACACTGAAGCTTTCTTT. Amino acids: CASTQSNRPTDTEAFF.

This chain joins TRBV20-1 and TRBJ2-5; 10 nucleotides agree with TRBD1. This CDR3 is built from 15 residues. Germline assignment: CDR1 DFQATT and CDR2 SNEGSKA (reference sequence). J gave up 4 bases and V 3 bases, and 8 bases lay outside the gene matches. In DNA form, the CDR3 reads TGCAGTGCTAGTCGGCCGGACAGGGGGACAGAGACCCAGTACTTC. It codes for CSASRPDRGTETQYF.

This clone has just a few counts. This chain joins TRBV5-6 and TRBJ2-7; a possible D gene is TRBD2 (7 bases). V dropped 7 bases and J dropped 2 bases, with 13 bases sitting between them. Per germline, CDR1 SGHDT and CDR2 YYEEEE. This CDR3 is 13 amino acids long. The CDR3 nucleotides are TGTGCCAGCGCCGGGGGGCTAGCCTACGAGCAGTACTTC. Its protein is CASAGGLAYEQYF.

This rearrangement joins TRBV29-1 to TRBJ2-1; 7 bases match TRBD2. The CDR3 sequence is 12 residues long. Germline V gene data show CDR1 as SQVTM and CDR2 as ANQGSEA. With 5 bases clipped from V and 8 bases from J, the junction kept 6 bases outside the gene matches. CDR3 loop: CSVRGGLDEQFF. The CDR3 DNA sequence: TGCAGCGTTAGGGGAGGGCTCGATGAGCAGTTCTTC.

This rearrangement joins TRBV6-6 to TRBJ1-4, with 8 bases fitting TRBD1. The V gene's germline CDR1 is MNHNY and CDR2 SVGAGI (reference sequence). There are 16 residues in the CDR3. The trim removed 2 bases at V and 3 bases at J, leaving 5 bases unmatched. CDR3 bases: TGTGCCAGCAGTTACCCTCAGACAGGGGCTAATGAAAAACTGTTTTTT. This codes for CASSYPQTGANEKLFF.

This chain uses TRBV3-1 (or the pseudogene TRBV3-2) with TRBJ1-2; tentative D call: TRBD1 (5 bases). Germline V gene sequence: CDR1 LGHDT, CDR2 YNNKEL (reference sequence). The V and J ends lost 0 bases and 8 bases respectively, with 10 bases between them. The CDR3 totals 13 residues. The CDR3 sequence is CASSQDRVDGYTF. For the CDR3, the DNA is TGTGCCAGCAGCCAAGACAGGGTTGACGGCTACACCTTC.

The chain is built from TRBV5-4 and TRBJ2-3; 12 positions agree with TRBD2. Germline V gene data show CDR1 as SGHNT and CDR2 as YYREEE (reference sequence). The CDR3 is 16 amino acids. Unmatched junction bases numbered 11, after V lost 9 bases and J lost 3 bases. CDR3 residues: CAIKHRGLAGTDTQYF. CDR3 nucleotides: TGTGCCATCAAACACAGGGGACTAGCGGGTACAGATACGCAGTATTTT.

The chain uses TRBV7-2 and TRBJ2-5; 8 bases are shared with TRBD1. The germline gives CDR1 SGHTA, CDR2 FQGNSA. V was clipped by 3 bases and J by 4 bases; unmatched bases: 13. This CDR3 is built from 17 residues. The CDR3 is CASSFGGFRGRRETQYF. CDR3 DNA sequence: TGTGCCAGCAGCTTTGGTGGGTTCAGGGGGCGCAGAGAGACCCAGTACTTC. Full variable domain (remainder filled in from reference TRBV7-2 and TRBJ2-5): GAGVSQSPSNKVTEKGKDVELRCDPISGHTALYWYRQSLGQGLEFLIYFQGNSAPDKSGLPSDRFSAERTGGSVSTLTIQRTQQEDSAVYLCASSFGGFRGRRETQYFGPGTRLLVL.

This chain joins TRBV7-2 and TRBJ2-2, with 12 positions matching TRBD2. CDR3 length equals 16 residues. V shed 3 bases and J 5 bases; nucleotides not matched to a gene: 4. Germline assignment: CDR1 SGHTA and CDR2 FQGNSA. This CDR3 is CASSLAGTSGTGELFF. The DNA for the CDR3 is TGTGCCAGCAGCTTGGCCGGGACTAGCGGGACCGGGGAGCTGTTTTTT.

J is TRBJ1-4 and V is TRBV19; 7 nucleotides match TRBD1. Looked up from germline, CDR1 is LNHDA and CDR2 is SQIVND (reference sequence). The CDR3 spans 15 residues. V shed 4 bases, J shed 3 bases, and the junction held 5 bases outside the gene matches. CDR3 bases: TGTGCCAGTAGTACCTCGGGGACAGCTAATGAAAAACTGTTTTTT. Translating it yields CASSTSGTANEKLFF.

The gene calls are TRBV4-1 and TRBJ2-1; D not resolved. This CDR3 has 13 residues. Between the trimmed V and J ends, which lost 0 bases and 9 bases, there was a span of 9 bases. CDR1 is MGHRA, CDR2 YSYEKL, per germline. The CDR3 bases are TGCGCCAGCAGCCAAGATATAACGAGTGAGCAGTTCTTC. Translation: CASSQDITSEQFF.

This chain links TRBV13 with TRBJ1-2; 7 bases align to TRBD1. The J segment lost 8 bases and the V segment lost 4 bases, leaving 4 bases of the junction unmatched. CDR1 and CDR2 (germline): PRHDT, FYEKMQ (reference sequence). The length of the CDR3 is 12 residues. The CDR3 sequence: CASSSTGIGYTF. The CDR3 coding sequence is TGTGCCAGCAGCTCGACAGGGATCGGCTACACCTTC.

In DNA form, the CDR3 reads TGTGCCATCAGTAGCTCGACGGGGGGGCTGGGTGAAGCTTTCTTT. Translation: CAISSSTGGLGEAFF. The V and J genes are TRBV10-3 and TRBJ1-1; maybe TRBD1 (6 bases). The germline V gene has CDR1 ENHRY and CDR2 SYGVKD. The V end was cut by 5 bases, the J end by 7 bases, with 20 bases between. The CDR3 is made up of 15 amino acids.

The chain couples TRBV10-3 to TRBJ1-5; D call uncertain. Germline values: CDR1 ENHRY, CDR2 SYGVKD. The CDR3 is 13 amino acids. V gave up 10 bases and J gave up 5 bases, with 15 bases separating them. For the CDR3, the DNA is TGTGCCACCAGAGGAGGGAAGGATCAGCCCCAGCATTTT. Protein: CATRGGKDQPQHF.

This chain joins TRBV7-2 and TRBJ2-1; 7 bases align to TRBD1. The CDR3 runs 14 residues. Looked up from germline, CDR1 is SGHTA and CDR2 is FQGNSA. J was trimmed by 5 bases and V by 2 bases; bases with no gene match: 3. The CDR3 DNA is TGTGCCAGCAGCTTACGGACAGGCCACAATGAGCAGTTCTTC. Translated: CASSLRTGHNEQFF.

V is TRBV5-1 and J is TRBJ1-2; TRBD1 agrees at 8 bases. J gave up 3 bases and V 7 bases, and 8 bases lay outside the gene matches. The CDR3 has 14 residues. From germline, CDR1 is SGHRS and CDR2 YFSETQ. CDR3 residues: CASGENRGDYGYTF. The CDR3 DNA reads TGCGCCAGCGGGGAGAACAGGGGGGACTATGGCTACACCTTC.

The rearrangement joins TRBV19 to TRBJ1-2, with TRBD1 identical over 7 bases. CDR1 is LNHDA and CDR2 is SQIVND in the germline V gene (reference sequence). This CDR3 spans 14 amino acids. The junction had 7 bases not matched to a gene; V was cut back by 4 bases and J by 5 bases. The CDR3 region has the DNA TGTGCCAGTAGTAAGACAGGGACGTCTTATGGCTACACCTTC. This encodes CASSKTGTSYGYTF.

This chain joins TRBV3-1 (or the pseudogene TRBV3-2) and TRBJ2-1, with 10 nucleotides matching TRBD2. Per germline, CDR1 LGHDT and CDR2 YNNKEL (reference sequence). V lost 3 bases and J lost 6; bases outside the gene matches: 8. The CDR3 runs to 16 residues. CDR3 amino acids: CASSHIPSGSVNEQFF. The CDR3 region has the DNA TGTGCCAGCAGCCATATCCCTAGCGGGAGTGTCAATGAGCAGTTCTTC.

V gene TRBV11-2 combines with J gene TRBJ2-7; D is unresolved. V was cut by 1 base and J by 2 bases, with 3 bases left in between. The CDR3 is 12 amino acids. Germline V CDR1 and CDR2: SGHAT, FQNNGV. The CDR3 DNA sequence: TGTGCCAGCAGCTTAGCCGCCTACGAGCAGTACTTC. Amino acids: CASSLAAYEQYF.

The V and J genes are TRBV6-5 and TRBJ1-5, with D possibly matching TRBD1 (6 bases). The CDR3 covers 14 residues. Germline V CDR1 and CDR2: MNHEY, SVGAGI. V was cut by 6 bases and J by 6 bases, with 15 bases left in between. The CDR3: CASRQTGMGQPQHF. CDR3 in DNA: TGTGCCAGCAGGCAAACAGGGATGGGTCAGCCCCAGCATTTT.

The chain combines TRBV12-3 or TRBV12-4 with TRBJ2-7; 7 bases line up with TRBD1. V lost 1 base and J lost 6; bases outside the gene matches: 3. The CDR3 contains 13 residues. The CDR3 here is CASSLGAGGEQYF. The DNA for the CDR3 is TGTGCCAGCAGTTTAGGGGCAGGGGGCGAGCAGTACTTC.